Presented here are 29 T cell receptor beta chains from one specimen sequenced in a study of shared clonotypes between healthy human individuals (TCRdb year 2020). Preparation of the library involved the immunoSEQ multiplex PCR assay. TCRdb re-hosts the immuneACCESS table, in-frame sequences only. Its copies lack some clones; in the studies checked, an unresolved V gene accounts for under half of them, and the cause for the rest is not known. This sample has hundreds of thousands of clones in its table, and more than 75% of those were observed once. The ten largest make up 16% of the sample. The sample consisted of memory CD8+ T cells sorted from blood. The label giving this sample's cell subset or site can be read as: CD45RO+ cells pooled with CCR7-negative TemRA cells. The receptor set was obtained from a man aged 18 to 29 in good health.

V and J are TRBV6-6 and TRBJ1-4; 7 nucleotides align to TRBD1. V shed 7 bases, J shed 8 bases, and the junction held 10 bases outside the gene matches. This CDR3 spans 14 amino acids. Germline-derived CDR1 and CDR2 are MNHNY and SVGAGI (reference sequence). CDR3 sequence reads: CASTSDREREKLFF. Here the CDR3 DNA reads TGTGCCAGCACCTCAGACAGGGAGCGCGAAAAACTGTTTTTT.

The rearrangement links TRBV27 to TRBJ2-1; D perhaps matches TRBD2 (6 bases). V was trimmed by 3 bases and J by 1 base, leaving 10 bases between them. The CDR3 sequence is 15 residues long. Germline V gives CDR1 MNHEY, CDR2 SMNVEV (reference sequence). CDR3 coding DNA: TGTGCCAGCAGTTTGAGCGGGCCTTCCTACAATGAGCAGTTCTTC. This gives the protein CASSLSGPSYNEQFF.

V usage is TRBV27 and J usage is TRBJ2-7, with TRBD2 as a possible D gene (6 bases). Germline assignment: CDR1 MNHEY and CDR2 SMNVEV (reference sequence). V lost 6 bases and J 0 bases, leaving 12 bases between the germline ends. The CDR3 is made up of 14 amino acids. CDR3: CASRPGDSSYEQYF. CDR3 nucleotide sequence: TGTGCCAGCAGGCCGGGGGATAGCTCCTACGAGCAGTACTTC.

About this clone itself: Other DNA sequences in the same sample also yield this CDR3. This sequence joins TRBV5-4 and TRBJ2-3; D remains ambiguous. Germline V CDR1 and CDR2: SGHNT, YYREEE (reference sequence). CDR3 length equals 12 residues. V lost 2 bases to trimming and J lost 1 base, with 2 bases between them. DNA of the CDR3: TGTGCCAGCAGCTTTGGCACAGATACGCAGTATTTT. Its protein product is CASSFGTDTQYF.

V and J are TRBV13 and TRBJ2-7; 12 bases line up with TRBD2. The V and J ends lost 5 bases and 3 bases, in that order; junction bases with no gene match: 5. This CDR3 has 15 amino acids. Germline CDR1 is PRHDT and CDR2 is FYEKMQ (reference sequence). The CDR3 region is CASSDSSGGDYEQYF. The CDR3 nucleotides are TGTGCCAGCAGCGACTCTAGCGGGGGGGACTACGAGCAGTACTTC.

In DNA form, the CDR3 reads TGCGCCAGCAGTGAGTTCAGAGTTAATGAAAAACTGTTTTTT. This translates into CASSEFRVNEKLFF. This chain joins TRBV10-2 and TRBJ1-4; D is uncertain. Trimming shortened V by 1 base and J by 4 bases, and 7 bases separated the two germline ends. The germline V gene has CDR1 WSHSY and CDR2 SAAADI. The CDR3 loop spans 14 amino acids.

This clone was counted only a few times. This chain connects TRBV4-1 to TRBJ2-7; D is tentatively TRBD1 or TRBD2 (5 bases each). The CDR3 loop spans 13 amino acids. CDR1 MGHRA and CDR2 YSYEKL come from the germline V gene. V lost 1 base to trimming and J lost 3 bases, with 7 bases between them. CDR3 sequence reads: CASSQGDGYEQYF. DNA for the CDR3: TGCGCCAGCAGCCAAGGGGACGGCTACGAGCAGTACTTC.

The chain recombines TRBV4-3 with TRBJ1-4, with D possibly being TRBD1 (5 bases). The length of the CDR3 is 16 residues. Trimming took off 0 bases at V and 7 bases at J, with 15 bases between the two ends. Germline V gene lookup returns CDR1 LGHNA and CDR2 YSLEER. CDR3 coding DNA: TGCGCCAGCAGCCAAGATCGGTACAGGAGTGGTGAAAAACTGTTTTTT. This codes for CASSQDRYRSGEKLFF.

This clone was counted only a few times. The rearrangement joins TRBV6-6 to TRBJ2-1; a weak D match, TRBD2 (6 bases). Germline CDR1 reads MNHNY; CDR2 reads SVGAGI (reference sequence). CDR3 length: 12 residues. The V gene lost 6 bases and the J gene lost 7 bases, with 10 bases spanning the gap. The DNA for the CDR3 is TGTGCCAGCAGCCTTGGACTAAATGAGCAGTTCTTC. Translating it yields CASSLGLNEQFF.

The table lists this clone with many counts. The CDR3: CTSSQGRVNGYTF. CDR3 DNA: TGCACCAGCAGCCAAGGGAGAGTGAATGGCTACACCTTC. This chain links TRBV1 with TRBJ1-2. TRBV1 is listed as a pseudogene. This CDR3 is 13 amino acids long.

This clone is a singleton in its sample. V and J are TRBV2 and TRBJ2-5, with 12 bases fitting TRBD2. With 9 bases clipped from V and 2 bases from J, the junction kept 13 bases outside the gene matches. CDR1 is SNHLY, CDR2 FYNNEI, per germline. The CDR3 contains 17 residues. The CDR3: CASTVHPGLAGQETQYF. The CDR3 DNA reads TGTGCCAGTACTGTACACCCCGGACTAGCGGGACAAGAGACCCAGTACTTC.

The chain couples TRBV28 to TRBJ1-5; no firm D call. The V and J ends lost 3 bases and 5 bases respectively, with 17 bases between them. This CDR3 is 16 amino acids long. CDR1 MDHEN and CDR2 SYDVKM come from the germline V gene. CDR3 DNA sequence: TGTGCCAGCAGTTTGTCCCTCCGGGCCAGGTATCAGCCCCAGCATTTT. This gives the protein CASSLSLRARYQPQHF.

This clone was picked up a small number of times. This rearrangement joins TRBV5-4 to TRBJ1-2; D uncertain. The CDR3 sequence is 13 residues long. Germline loops: CDR1 SGHNT, CDR2 YYREEE (reference sequence). Trimming cost V 3 bases and J 4 bases, with 10 bases left between them. The CDR3 is CASSSRDFYGYTF. DNA for the CDR3: TGTGCCAGCAGCTCGCGGGATTTCTATGGCTACACCTTC.

The count of this clone is one. The rearrangement uses TRBV7-2 and TRBJ2-4; 11 positions match TRBD1. The CDR3 covers 17 residues. V shed 5 bases, J shed 1 base, and the junction held 7 bases outside the gene matches. Germline V gene data show CDR1 as SGHTA and CDR2 as FQGNSA. The CDR3 region is CASSPRTGGRAKNIQYF. DNA for the CDR3: TGTGCCAGCAGCCCAAGGACAGGGGGCCGTGCCAAAAACATTCAGTACTTC.

This sequence joins TRBV7-2 and TRBJ2-2; D may be TRBD2 (5 bases). The ends were cut back, 11 bases at V and 6 bases at J, with 10 bases in the middle. The CDR3 is made up of 11 amino acids. The V gene's germline CDR1 is SGHTA and CDR2 FQGNSA. CDR3 loop: CASEGPGELFF. In DNA form, the CDR3 reads TGTGCCTCCGAGGGCCCCGGGGAGCTGTTTTTT.

The DNA of the CDR3 is TGTGCCAGTAGACCCCGGAGTCTTAGCAATCAGCCCCAGCATTTT. Translated, it gives CASRPRSLSNQPQHF. The V call is TRBV19, the J call TRBJ1-5; D is undetermined. The CDR3 is made up of 15 amino acids. CDR1 is LNHDA, CDR2 SQIVND, per germline (reference sequence). Between the trimmed V and J ends, which lost 6 bases and 0 bases, there was a span of 12 bases.

The CDR3: CASSYSLGEKETQYF. CDR3 nucleotides: TGTGCCAGCAGTTACTCGTTGGGGGAGAAAGAGACCCAGTACTTC. The chain has TRBV6-5 and TRBJ2-5; the D call may be TRBD1 or TRBD2 (5 bases each). V was clipped by 0 bases and J by 3 bases, with 11 bases between them. Looked up from germline, CDR1 is MNHEY and CDR2 is SVGAGI. The CDR3 length is 15 residues.

J is TRBJ2-2 and V is TRBV4-1; D is uncertain. V was pared by 3 bases and J by 6 bases, with 14 bases between. The CDR3 length is 15 residues. CDR1 MGHRA and CDR2 YSYEKL come from the germline V gene. In DNA, the CDR3 is TGCGCCAGCAGCCATTCGGACGGAAAGGCCGGGGAGCTGTTTTTT. Translation gives CASSHSDGKAGELFF.

This clone appeared a few times. V usage is TRBV7-9 and J usage is TRBJ2-3, with D possibly called TRBD1 or TRBD2 (5 bases each). CDR3 length: 13 amino acids. V was trimmed by 5 bases and J by 2 bases, leaving 8 bases between them. Germline CDR1 is SEHNR and CDR2 is FQNEAQ (reference sequence). The DNA for the CDR3 is TGTGCCAGCAGCCTAGGGACCACAGATACGCAGTATTTT. Amino acid sequence: CASSLGTTDTQYF.

This clone showed up many times. Other nucleotide sequences in the sample specify the same CDR3. The V call is TRBV11-1, the J call TRBJ2-7, with D hard to call. V dropped 1 base and J dropped 4 bases, with 5 bases sitting between them. Germline CDR1 reads SGHAT; CDR2 reads FQDESV (reference sequence). This CDR3 comprises 12 residues. The CDR3, as DNA: TGTGCCAGCAGCTTAGGAGTTTACGAGCAGTACTTC. Amino acids: CASSLGVYEQYF. Full variable domain (remainder filled in from reference TRBV11-1 and TRBJ2-7): EAEVAQSPRYKITEKSQAVAFWCDPISGHATLYWYRQILGQGPELLVQFQDESVVDDSQLPKDRFSAERLKGVDSTLKIQPAELGDSAMYLCASSLGVYEQYFGPGTRLTVT.

The chain joins TRBV11-2 to TRBJ2-2; D not certain. The V and J ends lost 0 bases and 6 bases respectively, with 11 bases between them. The CDR3 consists of 15 residues. Germline CDR1 is SGHAT and CDR2 is FQNNGV. The CDR3: CASSLDLARAGELFF. DNA for the CDR3: TGTGCCAGCAGCTTAGATCTGGCTAGGGCCGGGGAGCTGTTTTTT.

In its sample, this clone was seen once. This rearrangement joins TRBV28 to TRBJ1-5; D ambiguous. The germline gives CDR1 MDHEN, CDR2 SYDVKM. The CDR3 has 11 residues. Trimming shortened V by 7 bases and J by 2 bases, and 3 bases separated the two germline ends. The DNA of the CDR3 is TGTGCCAGCACGGGCAATCAGCCCCAGCATTTT. Translating gives CASTGNQPQHF.

About this clone: With a much larger clone just one base away, this may be a read error. Other DNA sequences in this sample translate to the same CDR3. The chain joins TRBV2 to TRBJ1-1, with D perhaps matching TRBD1 (6 bases). The germline V gene has CDR1 SNHLY and CDR2 FYNNEI. CDR3 length equals 13 residues. Trimming removed 5 bases from V and 4 bases from J, with 11 bases in between. CDR3 protein: CASSPRGGTEAFF. The CDR3 DNA follows: TGTGCCAGCAGTCCCAGGGGAGGCACTGAAGCTTTCTTT.

This clone was found once. The CDR3 sequence is CASSYPGGQGGFSGNTIYF. The CDR3 bases are TGCGCCAGCAGCTACCCGGGGGGACAGGGAGGTTTCTCTGGAAACACCATATATTTT. The V and J genes are TRBV5-1 and TRBJ1-3, with 9 bases aligning to TRBD1. The V and J ends lost 3 bases and 0 bases, in that order; junction bases with no gene match: 13. From germline, CDR1 is SGHRS and CDR2 YFSETQ. The CDR3 spans 19 residues.

In its sample, this clone was seen once. The chain employs TRBV7-9 and TRBJ2-7, with 8 bases aligning to TRBD1. The length of the CDR3 is 15 residues. Germline lookup yields CDR1 SEHNR and CDR2 FQNEAQ (reference sequence). Unmatched junction bases numbered 9, after V lost 5 bases and J lost 3 bases. The CDR3 reads CASSPRDRNFYEQYF. DNA for the CDR3: TGTGCCAGCAGCCCCCGGGACAGGAATTTCTACGAGCAGTACTTC.

This clone was recorded only once. The chain couples TRBV9 to TRBJ1-1; D unresolved. Looked up from germline, CDR1 is SGDLS and CDR2 is YYNGEE. Trimming removed 0 bases from V and 0 bases from J, with 6 bases in between. CDR3 size: 14 residues. CDR3 sequence reads: CASSVGQLNTEAFF. CDR3 coding DNA: TGTGCCAGCAGCGTAGGACAATTGAACACTGAAGCTTTCTTT.

The V gene is TRBV13, the J gene TRBJ2-2; TRBD1 matches 9 bases. The J segment lost 4 bases and the V segment lost 4 bases, leaving 7 bases of the junction unmatched. The V gene's germline CDR1 is PRHDT and CDR2 FYEKMQ (reference sequence). This CDR3 is 16 amino acids long. The CDR3 bases are TGTGCCAGCAGCTCCGGGACAGGGAGGATCACCGGGGAGCTGTTTTTT. Translated: CASSSGTGRITGELFF.

The chain recombines TRBV9 with TRBJ2-2; weak D call: TRBD2 (7 bases). There are 15 residues in the CDR3. Germline-derived CDR1 and CDR2 are SGDLS and YYNGEE. V lost 2 bases and J 3 bases, leaving 11 bases between the germline ends. CDR3 loop: CASSVLGGHTGELFF. CDR3 nucleotide sequence: TGTGCCAGCAGCGTTCTGGGGGGGCACACCGGGGAGCTGTTTTTT.

The gene calls are TRBV4-1 and TRBJ2-7, with no clear D. This CDR3 is built from 16 residues. CDR1 MGHRA and CDR2 YSYEKL come from the germline V gene. Trimming pared 0 bases from V and 2 bases from J, leaving 14 bases between. This CDR3 is CASSQEPDKLTYEQYF. For the CDR3, the DNA is TGCGCCAGCAGCCAAGAGCCCGACAAACTAACCTACGAGCAGTACTTC.